The rows below give T cell receptor beta chains drawn from one sample of a study of blood T cell repertoires in COVID-19. Clones were read by immunoSEQ multiplex PCR, and TCRdb kept only the in-frame ones, dropping some. The sample shows fewer than 350,000 clones, about nine tenths of them seen only once. The source material was peripheral blood. Every receptor here comes from a woman younger than 45 with COVID-19, enrolled during active disease. Each CDR3 is given with its conserved first and last residue. D genes are given only for firm matches. Expanded clones get a size class; other rows say once, few or many, or leave the size out.

j_call clone_size v_call d_call cdr3_nt cdr3_aa
TRBJ2-1 . TRBV9 . TGTGCCAGCAGCGTAGCCGGGACATCCACCTACAATGAGCAGTTCTTC CASSVAGTSTYNEQFF
TRBJ1-1 once TRBV6-6 TRBD1 TGTGCCAGCAGGTATTCCGGGACAGCGAGCCCCACTGAAGCTTTCTTT CASRYSGTASPTEAFF
TRBJ2-1 . TRBV29-1 . TGCAGCGTTGGGCGGCGAGCGGAGCCTGAGCAGTTCTTC CSVGRRAEPEQFF
TRBJ2-3 . TRBV21-1 . TGTGCCAGCAGCACCAAAAGGCAGGCGGGACTAGCTCGAACAGATACGCAGTATTTT CASSTKRQAGLARTDTQYF
TRBJ2-1 . TRBV29-1 TRBD2 TGCAGCGTGCCCCTCGGGGGACTAGCGGCTTACAATGAGCAGTTCTTC CSVPLGGLAAYNEQFF
TRBJ2-7 . TRBV30 TRBD2 TGTGCCTGGAGCCTTTGGGGTCTAGCGGGTAGCGAGCAGTACTTC CAWSLWGLAGSEQYF
TRBJ2-3 . TRBV10-1 . TGCGCCAGCAGTGAACGGACAGTCAGGGATACGCAGTATTTT CASSERTVRDTQYF
TRBJ2-7 . TRBV29-1 . TGCAGCGTTGGTCGGACTCGACAAGGCGAGCAGTACTTC CSVGRTRQGEQYF
TRBJ2-7 . TRBV2 TRBD1 TGTGCCGGCAGGGGATTCAGGGGGCGCCTCTACGAGCAGTACTTC CAGRGFRGRLYEQYF
TRBJ1-1 . TRBV3-1/TRBV3-2 . TGTGCCAGCAGCCAGTCGGGGGTTCGTGGAGCTTTCTTT CASSQSGVRGAFF
TRBJ1-5 . TRBV25-1 . TGTGCCAGCAGTGTTGGGGGGGGTCAGCCCCAGCATTTT CASSVGGGQPQHF
TRBJ2-1 . TRBV5-5 . TGTGCCAGCAGCTTGGAACATCCTGAGCAGTTCTTC CASSLEHPEQFF
TRBJ2-3 . TRBV7-9 TRBD1 TGTGCCAGCAGCTTCGGGACAGGGGGCGCAGATACGCAGTATTTT CASSFGTGGADTQYF
TRBJ1-4 . TRBV2 TRBD1 TGTGCCAGCAGCCGCGACAGGGGGCGCCAAGAAAAACTGTTTTTT CASSRDRGRQEKLFF
TRBJ2-5 . TRBV5-6 TRBD1 TGTGCCAGCAGCGCACAGGGGGACAGGGGCCCAGAGACCCAGTACTTC CASSAQGDRGPETQYF
TRBJ2-7 . TRBV7-2 TRBD2 TGTGCCAGCAGCCCGGCTAGCGGGAGTGACGAGCAGTACTTC CASSPASGSDEQYF
TRBJ2-1 . TRBV7-2 . TGTGCCAGCAGCTTAGATAGCGGAGCATACAATGAGCAGTTCTTC CASSLDSGAYNEQFF
TRBJ2-1 . TRBV6-5 . TGTGCCATCACCCCTATGTTCTCCTACAATGAGCAGTTCTTC CAITPMFSYNEQFF
TRBJ1-2 . TRBV5-6 TRBD1 TGTGCCAGCAGCTTGTTCCGAACGGACAGGGCTTTGGGCTACACCTTC CASSLFRTDRALGYTF
TRBJ1-2 . TRBV4-1 TRBD1 TGCGCCAGCAGCATTGGACAGGGGGATGGCTACACCTTC CASSIGQGDGYTF
TRBJ1-1 . TRBV30 . TGTGCCCATAGGCCTCCGGGGGTGAGCACTGAAGCTTTCTTT CAHRPPGVSTEAFF
TRBJ1-1 . TRBV28 . TGTGCCAGCAGTTTATCAATTCGGTTGAACACTGAAGCTTTCTTT CASSLSIRLNTEAFF
TRBJ1-1 . TRBV25-1 TRBD1 TGTGCCAGCAGTGAACTCCGACAGGGGGGCACTGAAGCTTTCTTT CASSELRQGGTEAFF
TRBJ2-7 . TRBV28 TRBD1 TGTGCCAGCAGCTATACTGACAGGGACGAGCAGTACTTC CASSYTDRDEQYF
TRBJ1-1 . TRBV6-6 . TGTGGCCTAGACAGAAACACTGAAGCTTTCTTT CGLDRNTEAFF
TRBJ1-3 . TRBV28 . TGTGCCAGCAAAGTCGGGTTAGGAAACACCATATATTTT CASKVGLGNTIYF
TRBJ2-7 once TRBV10-3 TRBD2 TGTGCCACTACCGAGGGACTAGCGTTAACCCCGCTCGTATACGAGCAGTACTTC CATTEGLALTPLVYEQYF
TRBJ2-5 . TRBV18 TRBD1 TGTGCCAGCTCACCACAGGGGGCGCAAGAGACCCAGTACTTC CASSPQGAQETQYF
TRBJ2-7 . TRBV28 TRBD1 TGTGCCAGCAGGTCCGGACAGGGAACAGGGGAGCAGTACTTC CASRSGQGTGEQYF
TRBJ1-1 . TRBV3-1/TRBV3-2 . TGTGCCAGCAGTGGTCTGACTGCGGGTAGCACTGAAGCTTTCTTT CASSGLTAGSTEAFF
TRBJ1-3 . TRBV28 . TGTGCCAGCAGTTTATCCGGGAGTCTCGGAAACACCATATATTTT CASSLSGSLGNTIYF
TRBJ1-4 . TRBV5-1 TRBD1 TGCGCCAGCAGCTTAGGGACAGGGGAAAGGGGAAAACTGTTTTTT CASSLGTGERGKLFF
TRBJ2-1 . TRBV5-1 TRBD2 TGCGCCAGCGGACTAGCGGGAGGGGTTGAGCAGTTCTTC CASGLAGGVEQFF
TRBJ2-5 . TRBV9 TRBD1 TGTGCCAGCAGCGCGGACAGGGGAATGACCCAGTACTTC CASSADRGMTQYF
TRBJ1-2 . TRBV18 . TGTGCCAGCTCACCGCTCGAACAGGGCCCCTATGGCTACACCTTC CASSPLEQGPYGYTF
TRBJ1-2 . TRBV2 . TGTGCCAGCAGTGGCGGCAACTATGGCTACACCTTC CASSGGNYGYTF
TRBJ1-2 . TRBV19 TRBD1 TGTGCCAGTACCCGGACAGGTTGGAACTATGGCTACACCTTC CASTRTGWNYGYTF
TRBJ2-7 . TRBV28 . TGTGCCAGCTCCCGCGGGAACTACGAGCAGTACTTC CASSRGNYEQYF
TRBJ1-5 . TRBV6-5 TRBD1 TGTGCCAGCAACCTCTGGACAGGGAGCAATCAGCCCCAGCATTTT CASNLWTGSNQPQHF